This record looks at one T cell receptor beta chain sequence and its context. The junction differs from germline at one of its ends, possibly a read error. These data come from a study of blood T cell repertoires in COVID-19. Background on the study: From T cells, B-cell-depleted T cells, or PBMCs came the material, which was cDNA or gDNA.

Study processing details: Quantification of nucleated cells was approximated via reference gene primer amplification. Sequenced by immunoSEQ multiplex PCR; TCRdb stores in-frame clones only, minus some. V and J calls plus clone size are reproduced from that table; the DNA served to infer D and trimming. The sample includes approximately 180,000 clones, 85% to 90% seen only once; the top ten take 15% to 20%. CDR1 is KGHDR, CDR2 SFDVKD, per germline. The CDR3 runs to 16 residues. Material for sequencing was peripheral blood. The chain links TRBV24-1 to TRBJ1-5, with 7 nucleotides matching TRBD1. The clonotype comes from a person between 65 and 79 years old with COVID-19, enrolled during active disease. The CDR3 loop is CATLLSETGLNRPQHF. The CDR3 DNA sequence: TGTGCCACTCTACTATCAGAGACAGGGCTTAATCGGCCCCAGCATTTT.